This TCR beta chain comes out of a study of blood T cell repertoires in COVID-19. About the study: Donors in the United States, Italy and Spain gave samples during acute or convalescent COVID-19. PBMCs, B-cell-depleted T cells, or T cells provided the cDNA or gDNA that made up the material.

The CDR3 is 13 residues long. The germline V gene has CDR1 WNHNN and CDR2 SYGVQD (reference sequence). V was cut by 5 bases and J by 6 bases, with 13 bases left in between. In the original processing: Amplification of reference gene primers was used by the study to estimate nucleated cell counts. The assay was immunoSEQ multiplex PCR, and TCRdb's table has in-frame clones only and misses some. The V and J calls and clone size come from that table; D and trimming were worked out from the DNA. Here the sample spans 300,000 to 400,000 clones, about 90% being singletons. The sample was peripheral blood. V gene TRBV10-1 combines with J gene TRBJ1-1; TRBD1 might be the D (6 bases). The clonotype was recovered from a woman under 30 who had recovered from COVID-19. CDR3 in amino acids: CASSKGVRAEAFF. CDR3 DNA: TGCGCCAGCAGTAAGGGGGTCAGGGCTGAAGCTTTCTTT.